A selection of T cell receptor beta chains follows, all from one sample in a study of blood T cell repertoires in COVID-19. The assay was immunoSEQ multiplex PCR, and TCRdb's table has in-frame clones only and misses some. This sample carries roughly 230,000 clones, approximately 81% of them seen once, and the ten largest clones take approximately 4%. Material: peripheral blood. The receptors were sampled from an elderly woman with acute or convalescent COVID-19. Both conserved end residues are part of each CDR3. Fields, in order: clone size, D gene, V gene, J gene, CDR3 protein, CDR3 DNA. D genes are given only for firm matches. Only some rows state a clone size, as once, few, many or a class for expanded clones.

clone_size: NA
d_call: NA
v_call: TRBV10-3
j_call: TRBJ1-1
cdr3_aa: CAISVRDGSEAFF
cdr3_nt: TGTGCCATCAGTGTGAGGGATGGGTCTGAAGCTTTCTTT

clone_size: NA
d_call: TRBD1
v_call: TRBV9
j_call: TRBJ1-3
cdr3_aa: CASSGGQEPGNTIYF
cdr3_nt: TGTGCCAGCAGCGGGGGACAGGAACCAGGAAACACCATATATTTT

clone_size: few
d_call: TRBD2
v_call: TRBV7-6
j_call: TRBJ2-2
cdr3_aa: CASSPQRGVFTGELFF
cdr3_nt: TGTGCCAGCAGCCCCCAGCGGGGGGTCTTCACCGGGGAGCTGTTTTTT

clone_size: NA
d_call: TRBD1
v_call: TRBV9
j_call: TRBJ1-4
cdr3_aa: CASTRQGVPNEKLFF
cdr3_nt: TGTGCCAGCACCCGACAGGGAGTACCCAATGAAAAACTGTTTTTT

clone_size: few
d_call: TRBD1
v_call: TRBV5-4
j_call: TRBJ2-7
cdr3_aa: CASSPGQGVYEQYF
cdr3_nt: TGTGCCAGCAGCCCTGGACAGGGCGTCTACGAGCAGTACTTC

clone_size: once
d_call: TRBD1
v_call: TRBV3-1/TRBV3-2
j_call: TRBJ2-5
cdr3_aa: CASSHQKTGGKTQYF
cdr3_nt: TGTGCCAGCAGCCACCAAAAGACAGGGGGTAAGACCCAGTACTTC

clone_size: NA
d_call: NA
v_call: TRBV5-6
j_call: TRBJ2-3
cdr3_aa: CASSLWLGPRTDTQYF
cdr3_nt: TGTGCCAGCAGCTTGTGGCTGGGGCCGCGCACAGATACGCAGTATTTT

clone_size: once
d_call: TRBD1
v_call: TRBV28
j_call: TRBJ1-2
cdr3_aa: CASSLSPGGYYGYTF
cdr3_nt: TGTGCCAGCAGTTTATCCCCAGGGGGGTACTATGGCTACACCTTC

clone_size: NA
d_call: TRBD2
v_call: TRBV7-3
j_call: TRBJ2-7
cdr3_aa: CASSPGLAGAGEQYF
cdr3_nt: TGTGCCAGCAGCCCGGGACTAGCGGGGGCAGGAGAGCAGTACTTC

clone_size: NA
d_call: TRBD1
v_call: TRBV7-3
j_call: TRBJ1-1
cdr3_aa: CASSSGQGTEAFF
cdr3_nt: TGTGCCAGCAGCTCCGGACAGGGCACTGAAGCTTTCTTT

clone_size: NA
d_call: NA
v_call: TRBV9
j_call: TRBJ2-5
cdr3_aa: CASSVDGETQYF
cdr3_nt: TGTGCCAGCAGCGTAGACGGGGAGACCCAGTACTTC

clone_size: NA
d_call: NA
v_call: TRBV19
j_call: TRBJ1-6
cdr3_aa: CASSSRGLSYNSPLHF
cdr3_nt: TGTGCCAGTAGTTCAAGGGGGTTATCCTATAATTCACCCCTCCACTTT

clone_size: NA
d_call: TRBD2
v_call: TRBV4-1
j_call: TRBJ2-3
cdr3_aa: CASSQASSGGLLPDTQYF
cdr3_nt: TGCGCCAGCAGCCAAGCTTCTAGCGGGGGGTTACTTCCAGATACGCAGTATTTT

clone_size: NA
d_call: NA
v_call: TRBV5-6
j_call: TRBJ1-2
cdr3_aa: CASSLWQRPPRGYGYTF
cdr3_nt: TGTGCCAGCAGCTTGTGGCAGAGACCTCCAAGGGGTTATGGCTACACCTTC

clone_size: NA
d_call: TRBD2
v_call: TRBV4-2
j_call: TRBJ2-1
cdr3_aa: CASSQESGGNIEQFF
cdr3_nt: TGTGCCAGCAGCCAAGAGAGCGGGGGGAATATCGAGCAGTTCTTC

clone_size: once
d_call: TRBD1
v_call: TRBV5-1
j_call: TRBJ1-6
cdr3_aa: CASSAGQAGSSPLHF
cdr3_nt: TGCGCCAGCAGCGCCGGACAGGCCGGGAGTTCACCCCTCCACTTT

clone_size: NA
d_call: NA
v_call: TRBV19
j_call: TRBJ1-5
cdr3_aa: CASSTQGNQPQHF
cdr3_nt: TGTGCCAGTAGTACGCAGGGGAATCAGCCCCAGCATTTT

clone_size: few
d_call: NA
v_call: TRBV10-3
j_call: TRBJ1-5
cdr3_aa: CAISTGTQPQHF
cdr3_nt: TGTGCCATCAGTACCGGGACACAGCCCCAGCATTTT

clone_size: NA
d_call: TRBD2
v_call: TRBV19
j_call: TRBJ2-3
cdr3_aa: CASSRTSGGASYTDTQYF
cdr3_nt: TGTGCCAGTAGCCGCACTAGCGGGGGGGCCTCCTACACAGATACGCAGTATTTT

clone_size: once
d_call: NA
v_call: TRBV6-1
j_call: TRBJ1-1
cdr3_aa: CASSEAGETEAFF
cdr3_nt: TGTGCCAGCAGTGAGGCAGGGGAGACTGAAGCTTTCTTT

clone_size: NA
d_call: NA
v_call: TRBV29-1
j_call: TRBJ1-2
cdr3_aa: CSVIKTGLMNYGYTF
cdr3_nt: TGCAGCGTTATCAAAACAGGGCTGATGAACTATGGCTACACCTTC

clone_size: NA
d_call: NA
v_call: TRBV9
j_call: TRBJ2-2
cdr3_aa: CASSVFSAGELFF
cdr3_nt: TGTGCCAGCAGCGTTTTCTCAGCCGGGGAGCTGTTTTTT

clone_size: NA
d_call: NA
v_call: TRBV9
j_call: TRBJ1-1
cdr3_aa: CASSVRWSGQAFF
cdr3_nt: TGTGCCAGCAGCGTAAGGTGGTCAGGGCAAGCTTTCTTT

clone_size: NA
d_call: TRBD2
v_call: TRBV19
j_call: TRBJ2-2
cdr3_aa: CASSSPGLAGQNGELFF
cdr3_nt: TGTGCCAGTAGTTCACCGGGACTAGCGGGGCAAAACGGGGAGCTGTTTTTT

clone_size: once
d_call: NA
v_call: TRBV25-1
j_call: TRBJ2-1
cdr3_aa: CASSDPSAGYNEQFF
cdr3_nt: TGTGCCAGCAGTGATCCTAGCGCCGGATACAATGAGCAGTTCTTC

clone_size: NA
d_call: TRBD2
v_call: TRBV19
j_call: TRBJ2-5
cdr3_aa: CASSITGTSGRETQYF
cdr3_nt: TGTGCCAGTAGTATTACAGGGACTAGCGGGAGGGAGACCCAGTACTTC

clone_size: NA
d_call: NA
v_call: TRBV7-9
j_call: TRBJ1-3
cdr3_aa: CASSFTGIISGNTIYF
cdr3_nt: TGTGCCAGCAGCTTTACAGGGATAATCTCTGGAAACACCATATATTTT

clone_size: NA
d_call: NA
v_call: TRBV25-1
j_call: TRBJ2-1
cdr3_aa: CASSEWTRGASYNEQFF
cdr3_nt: TGTGCCAGCAGTGAATGGACACGGGGGGCGAGTTACAATGAGCAGTTCTTC

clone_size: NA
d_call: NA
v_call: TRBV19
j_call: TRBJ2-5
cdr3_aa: CASSIGGSSQETQYF
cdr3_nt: TGTGCCAGTAGTATTGGCGGCTCCTCCCAAGAGACCCAGTACTTC

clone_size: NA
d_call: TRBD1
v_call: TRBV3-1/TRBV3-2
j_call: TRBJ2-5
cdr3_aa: CASSPPTGEETQYF
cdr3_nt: TGTGCCAGCAGCCCGCCTACAGGGGAAGAGACCCAGTACTTC

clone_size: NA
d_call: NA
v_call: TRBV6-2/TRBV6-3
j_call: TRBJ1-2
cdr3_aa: CASSLQGNYGYTF
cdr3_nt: TGTGCCAGCAGTCTACAGGGCAACTATGGCTACACCTTC

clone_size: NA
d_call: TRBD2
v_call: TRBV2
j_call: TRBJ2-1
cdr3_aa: CASSAERGGLYNEQFF
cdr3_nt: TGTGCCAGCAGTGCGGAGCGGGGGGGCCTTTACAATGAGCAGTTCTTC